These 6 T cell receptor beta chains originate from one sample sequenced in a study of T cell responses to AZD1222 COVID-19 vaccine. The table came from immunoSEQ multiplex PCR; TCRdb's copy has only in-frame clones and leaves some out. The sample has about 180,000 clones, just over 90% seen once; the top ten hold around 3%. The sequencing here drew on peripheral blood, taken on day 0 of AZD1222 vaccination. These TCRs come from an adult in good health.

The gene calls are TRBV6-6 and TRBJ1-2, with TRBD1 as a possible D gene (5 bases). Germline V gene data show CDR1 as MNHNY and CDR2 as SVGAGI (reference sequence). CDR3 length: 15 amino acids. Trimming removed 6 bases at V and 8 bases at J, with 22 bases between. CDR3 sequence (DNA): TGTGCCAGCAGCCAGACCTCGACAGCCTTTAAGGGCTACACCTTC. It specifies CASSQTSTAFKGYTF.

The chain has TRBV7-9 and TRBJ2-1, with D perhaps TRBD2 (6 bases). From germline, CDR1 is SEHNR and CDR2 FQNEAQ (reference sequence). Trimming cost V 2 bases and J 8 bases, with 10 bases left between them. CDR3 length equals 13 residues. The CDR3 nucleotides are TGTGCCAGCAGCTTACCCTGGGAGGATGAGCAGTTCTTC. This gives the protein CASSLPWEDEQFF.

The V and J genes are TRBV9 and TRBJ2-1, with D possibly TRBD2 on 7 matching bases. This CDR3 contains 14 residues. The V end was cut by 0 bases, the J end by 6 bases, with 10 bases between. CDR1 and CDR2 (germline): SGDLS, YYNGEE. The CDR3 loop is CASSVEGGPNEQFF. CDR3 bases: TGTGCCAGCAGCGTAGAGGGGGGGCCCAATGAGCAGTTCTTC.

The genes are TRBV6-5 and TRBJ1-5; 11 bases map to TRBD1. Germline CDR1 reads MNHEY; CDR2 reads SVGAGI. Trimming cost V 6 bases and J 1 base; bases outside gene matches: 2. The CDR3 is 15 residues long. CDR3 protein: CASSRTGGSNQPQHF. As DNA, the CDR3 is TGTGCCAGCAGCCGGACAGGGGGCAGCAATCAGCCCCAGCATTTT.

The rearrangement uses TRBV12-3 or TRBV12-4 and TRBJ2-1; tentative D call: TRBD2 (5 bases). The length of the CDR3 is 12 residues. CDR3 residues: CGVGAGYNEQFF. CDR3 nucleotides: TGTGGGGTGGGAGCAGGCTACAATGAGCAGTTCTTC.

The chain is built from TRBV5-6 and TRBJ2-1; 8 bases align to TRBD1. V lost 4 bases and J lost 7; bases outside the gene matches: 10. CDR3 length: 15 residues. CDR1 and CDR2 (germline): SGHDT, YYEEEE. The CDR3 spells CASSPVGQGANEQFF. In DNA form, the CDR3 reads TGTGCCAGCAGCCCTGTGGGCCAGGGGGCGAATGAGCAGTTCTTC.